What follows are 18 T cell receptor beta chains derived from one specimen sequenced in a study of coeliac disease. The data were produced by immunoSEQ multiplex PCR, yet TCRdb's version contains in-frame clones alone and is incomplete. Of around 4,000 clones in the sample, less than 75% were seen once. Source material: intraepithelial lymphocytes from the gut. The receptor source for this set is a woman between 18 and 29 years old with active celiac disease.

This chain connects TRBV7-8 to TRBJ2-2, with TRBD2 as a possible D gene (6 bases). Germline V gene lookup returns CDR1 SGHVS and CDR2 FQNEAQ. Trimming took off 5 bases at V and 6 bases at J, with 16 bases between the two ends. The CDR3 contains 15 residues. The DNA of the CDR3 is TGTGCCAGCAGCGTCGGGAGAAGCCGCGCCGGGGAGCTGTTTTTT. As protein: CASSVGRSRAGELFF.

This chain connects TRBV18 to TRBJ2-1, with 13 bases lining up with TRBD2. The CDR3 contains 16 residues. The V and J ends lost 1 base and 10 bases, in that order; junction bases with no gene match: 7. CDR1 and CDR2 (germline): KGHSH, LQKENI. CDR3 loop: CASSPQGLAGSWEQFF. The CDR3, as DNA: TGTGCCAGCTCACCACAGGGACTAGCGGGAAGCTGGGAGCAGTTCTTC.

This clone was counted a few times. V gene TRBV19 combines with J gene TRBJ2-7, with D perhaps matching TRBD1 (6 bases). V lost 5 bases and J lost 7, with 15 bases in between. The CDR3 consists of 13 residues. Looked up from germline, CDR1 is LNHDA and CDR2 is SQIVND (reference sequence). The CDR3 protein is CASSPGHPGEQYF. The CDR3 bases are TGTGCCAGTAGTCCGGGACACCCTGGGGAGCAGTACTTC. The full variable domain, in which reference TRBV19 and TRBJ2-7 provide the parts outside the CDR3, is DGGITQSPKYLFRKEGQNVTLSCEQNLNHDAMYWYRQDPGQGLRLIYYSQIVNDFQKGDIAEGYSVSREKKESFPLTVTSAQKNPTAFYLCASSPGHPGEQYFGPGTRLTVT.

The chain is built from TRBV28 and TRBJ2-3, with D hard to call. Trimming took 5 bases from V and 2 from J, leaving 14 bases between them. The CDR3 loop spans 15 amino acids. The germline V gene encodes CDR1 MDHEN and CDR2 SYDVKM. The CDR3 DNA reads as TGTGCCAGCAGTATGGGTTTTACAGCCACAGATACGCAGTATTTT. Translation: CASSMGFTATDTQYF.

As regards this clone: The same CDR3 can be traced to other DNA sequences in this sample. CDR3 sequence (DNA): TGCGCCAGCAGCTTTCTGGGGCGGTTCTATGGCTACACCTTC. This sequence encodes CASSFLGRFYGYTF. This chain uses TRBV5-1 with TRBJ1-2; D is possibly TRBD1 (5 bases). CDR1 SGHRS and CDR2 YFSETQ come from the germline V gene. The CDR3 is made up of 14 amino acids. With 2 bases removed from V and 4 bases from J, the gap between germline ends came to 12 bases. Full variable domain (outside the CDR3, taken from reference TRBV5-1 and TRBJ1-2): KAGVTQTPRYLIKTRGQQVTLSCSPISGHRSVSWYQQTPGQGLQFLFEYFSETQRNKGNFPGRFSGRQFSNSRSEMNVSTLELGDSALYLCASSFLGRFYGYTFGSGTRLTVV.

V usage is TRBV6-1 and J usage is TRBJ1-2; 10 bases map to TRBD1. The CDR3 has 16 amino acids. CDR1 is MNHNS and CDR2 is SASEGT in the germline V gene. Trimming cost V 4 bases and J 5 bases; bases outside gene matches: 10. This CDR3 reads CASSGDRGRVAYGYTF. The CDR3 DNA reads TGTGCCAGCAGTGGCGACAGGGGGCGCGTGGCGTATGGCTACACCTTC.

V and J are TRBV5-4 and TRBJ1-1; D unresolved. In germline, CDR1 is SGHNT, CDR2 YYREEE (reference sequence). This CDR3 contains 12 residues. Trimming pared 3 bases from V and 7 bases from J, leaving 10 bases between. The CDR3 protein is CASSSGGFEAFF. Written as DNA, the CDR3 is TGTGCCAGCAGCTCAGGCGGGTTTGAAGCTTTCTTT.

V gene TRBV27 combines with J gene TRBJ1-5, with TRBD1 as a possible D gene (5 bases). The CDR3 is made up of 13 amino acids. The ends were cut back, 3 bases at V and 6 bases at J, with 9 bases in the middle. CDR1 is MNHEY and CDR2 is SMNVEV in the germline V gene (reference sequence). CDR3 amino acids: CASSFGRGQPQHF. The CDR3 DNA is TGTGCCAGCAGTTTTGGGAGGGGTCAGCCCCAGCATTTT.

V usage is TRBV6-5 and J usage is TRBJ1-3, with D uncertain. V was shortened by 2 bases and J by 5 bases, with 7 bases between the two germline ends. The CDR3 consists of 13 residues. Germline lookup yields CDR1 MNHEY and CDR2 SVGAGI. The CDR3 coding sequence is TGTGCCAGCAGTTACGGCCCACGAAACACCATATATTTT. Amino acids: CASSYGPRNTIYF.

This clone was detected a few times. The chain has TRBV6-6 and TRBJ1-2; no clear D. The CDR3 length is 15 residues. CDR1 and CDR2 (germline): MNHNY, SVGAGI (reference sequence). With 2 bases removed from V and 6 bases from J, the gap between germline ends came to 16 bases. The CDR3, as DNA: TGTGCCAGCAGTTACCCCCGGGAGATGGAGGATGGCTACACCTTC. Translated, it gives CASSYPREMEDGYTF.

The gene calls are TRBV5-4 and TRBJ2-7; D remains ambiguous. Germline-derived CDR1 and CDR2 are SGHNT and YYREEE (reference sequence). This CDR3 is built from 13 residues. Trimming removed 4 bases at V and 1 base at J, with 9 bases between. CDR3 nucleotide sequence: TGTGCCAGCAGCGTCCCCAGTTCCTACGAGCAGTACTTC. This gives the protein CASSVPSSYEQYF. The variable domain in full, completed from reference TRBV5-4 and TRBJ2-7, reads ETGVTQSPTHLIKTRGQQVTLRCSSQSGHNTVSWYQQALGQGPQFIFQYYREEENGRGNFPPRFSGLQFPNYSSELNVNALELDDSALYLCASSVPSSYEQYFGPGTRLTVT.

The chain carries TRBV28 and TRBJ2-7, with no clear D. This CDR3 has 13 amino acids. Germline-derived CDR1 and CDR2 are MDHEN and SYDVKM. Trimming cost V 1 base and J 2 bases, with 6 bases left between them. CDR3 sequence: CASSLFTTYEQYF. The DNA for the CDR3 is TGTGCCAGCAGTTTATTCACTACCTACGAGCAGTACTTC.

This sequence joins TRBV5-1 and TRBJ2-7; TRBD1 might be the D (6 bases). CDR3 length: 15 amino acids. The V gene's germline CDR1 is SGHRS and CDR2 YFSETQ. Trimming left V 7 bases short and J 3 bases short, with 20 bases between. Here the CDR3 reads CASARQVILDYEQYF. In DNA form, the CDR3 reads TGCGCCAGCGCCAGACAGGTCATCCTCGACTACGAGCAGTACTTC.

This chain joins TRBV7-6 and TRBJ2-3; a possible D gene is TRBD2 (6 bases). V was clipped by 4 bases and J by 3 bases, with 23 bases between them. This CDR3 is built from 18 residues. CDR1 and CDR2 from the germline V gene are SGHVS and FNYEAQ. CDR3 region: CASSSLPYGGQLTDTQYF. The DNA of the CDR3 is TGTGCCAGCAGCTCTTTACCCTATGGAGGGCAGTTAACAGATACGCAGTATTTT.

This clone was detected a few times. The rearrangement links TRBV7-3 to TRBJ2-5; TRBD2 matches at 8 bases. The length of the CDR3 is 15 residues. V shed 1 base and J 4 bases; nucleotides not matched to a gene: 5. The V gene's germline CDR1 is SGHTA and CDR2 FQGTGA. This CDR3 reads CASSLSGGRGETQYF. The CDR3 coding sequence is TGTGCCAGCAGCTTAAGCGGGGGGCGAGGAGAGACCCAGTACTTC.

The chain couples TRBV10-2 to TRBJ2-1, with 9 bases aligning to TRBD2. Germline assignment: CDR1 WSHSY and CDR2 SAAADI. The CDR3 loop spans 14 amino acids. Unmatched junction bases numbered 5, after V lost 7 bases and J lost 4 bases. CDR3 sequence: CASTGLASYNEQFF. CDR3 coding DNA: TGCGCCAGCACAGGACTAGCGTCATACAATGAGCAGTTCTTC.

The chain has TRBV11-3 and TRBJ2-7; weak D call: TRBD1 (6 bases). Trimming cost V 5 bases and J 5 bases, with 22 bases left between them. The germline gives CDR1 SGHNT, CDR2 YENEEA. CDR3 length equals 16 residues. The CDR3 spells CASSVTTGHPSHEQYF. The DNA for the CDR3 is TGTGCCAGCAGCGTAACTACAGGGCATCCTTCCCACGAGCAGTACTTC.

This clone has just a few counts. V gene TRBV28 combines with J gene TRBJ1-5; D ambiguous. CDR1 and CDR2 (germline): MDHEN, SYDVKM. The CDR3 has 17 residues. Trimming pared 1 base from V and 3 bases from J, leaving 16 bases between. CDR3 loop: CASSLLVLRDFNQPQHF. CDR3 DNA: TGTGCCAGCAGTTTATTAGTGCTTAGAGATTTCAATCAGCCCCAGCATTTT.